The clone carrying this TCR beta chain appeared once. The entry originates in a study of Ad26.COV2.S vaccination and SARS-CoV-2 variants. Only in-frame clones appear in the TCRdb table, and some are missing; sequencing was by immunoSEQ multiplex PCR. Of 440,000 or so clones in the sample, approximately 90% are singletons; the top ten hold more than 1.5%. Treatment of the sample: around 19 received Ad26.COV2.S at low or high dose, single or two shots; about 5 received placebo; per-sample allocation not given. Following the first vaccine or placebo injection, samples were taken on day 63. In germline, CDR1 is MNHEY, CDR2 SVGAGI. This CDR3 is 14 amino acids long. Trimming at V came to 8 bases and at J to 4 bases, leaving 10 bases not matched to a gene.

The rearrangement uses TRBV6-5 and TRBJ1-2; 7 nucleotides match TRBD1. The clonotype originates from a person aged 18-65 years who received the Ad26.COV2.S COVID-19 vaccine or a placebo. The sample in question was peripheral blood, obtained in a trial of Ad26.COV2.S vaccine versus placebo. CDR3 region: CASPRPGGAYGYTF. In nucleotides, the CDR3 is TGTGCCAGCCCCCGACCAGGGGGTGCCTATGGCTACACCTTC.